The rows below give T cell receptor beta chains drawn from one sample of a study of shared clonotypes between healthy human individuals. The repertoire was sequenced with immunoSEQ multiplex PCR; TCRdb's copy has only in-frame clones and lacks some. The table includes about 190,000 clones, 60% to 75% detected once. Specimen: memory CD4+ T cells sorted from blood. Receptor source: a young man in good health. CDR3s leave out the opening cysteine and the closing phenylalanine or tryptophan.

j_call: TRBJ2-7
v_call: TRBV15
cdr3_aa: ATSRGLSYEQY

j_call: TRBJ2-3
v_call: TRBV5-1
cdr3_aa: ASSLAGGGDTQY

j_call: TRBJ2-2
v_call: TRBV5-4
cdr3_aa: ASSGVGTSGTGELF

j_call: TRBJ1-5
v_call: TRBV18
cdr3_aa: ASSPTATSGNQPQH

j_call: TRBJ2-7
v_call: TRBV18
cdr3_aa: ASSRSGSSYEQY

j_call: TRBJ2-7
v_call: TRBV11-3
cdr3_aa: ASSSSGWFSYEQY

j_call: TRBJ2-1
v_call: TRBV28
cdr3_aa: ASRAWTVGLAGEGDEQF

j_call: TRBJ2-2
v_call: TRBV18
cdr3_aa: ASSSGQGGTGELF

j_call: TRBJ2-1
v_call: TRBV6-4
cdr3_aa: ASSLAGGPYEQF

j_call: TRBJ2-5
v_call: TRBV5-4
cdr3_aa: ASSLDRATQY

j_call: TRBJ2-1
v_call: TRBV25-1
cdr3_aa: ASSDPGPHEQF

j_call: TRBJ2-7
v_call: TRBV29-1
cdr3_aa: SVGDRGYEQY

j_call: TRBJ2-7
v_call: TRBV7-9
cdr3_aa: ASSLVVAISYEQY

j_call: TRBJ1-1
v_call: TRBV10-1
cdr3_aa: ASRPSGTDTEAF

j_call: TRBJ2-7
v_call: TRBV28
cdr3_aa: ASRQVSIYEQY

j_call: TRBJ2-5
v_call: TRBV5-1
cdr3_aa: ASSLRQETQY

j_call: TRBJ2-7
v_call: TRBV28
cdr3_aa: ASSLWTGVEQY

j_call: TRBJ2-3
v_call: TRBV6-5
cdr3_aa: ASSYSARVDTQY

j_call: TRBJ2-6
v_call: TRBV28
cdr3_aa: ASHGGDVLT

j_call: TRBJ1-2
v_call: TRBV7-9
cdr3_aa: ASSLSSREGGYT

j_call: TRBJ1-5
v_call: TRBV7-8
cdr3_aa: ASRNGNQPQH

j_call: TRBJ2-5
v_call: TRBV6-4
cdr3_aa: ASSDRDRVRLGLAGVRETQY

j_call: TRBJ2-1
v_call: TRBV2
cdr3_aa: ASSDYLSPF

j_call: TRBJ2-3
v_call: TRBV2
cdr3_aa: ASLRGGTADTQY

j_call: TRBJ2-5
v_call: TRBV15
cdr3_aa: ATSRDTAGGETQY

j_call: TRBJ2-1
v_call: TRBV28
cdr3_aa: ASSLFLTGGSYNEQF

j_call: TRBJ1-2
v_call: TRBV7-6
cdr3_aa: ASSLSSGQGYGYT

j_call: TRBJ2-7
v_call: TRBV7-9
cdr3_aa: ASSLVGQVGEQY

j_call: TRBJ2-7
v_call: TRBV5-6
cdr3_aa: ASSLRQKYEQY

j_call: TRBJ2-3
v_call: TRBV7-9
cdr3_aa: ASSLGSLPTDTQY

j_call: TRBJ1-2
v_call: TRBV27
cdr3_aa: ASSSIYRGLKYGYT

j_call: TRBJ2-2
v_call: TRBV9
cdr3_aa: ASSIGGTWNTGELF

j_call: TRBJ2-5
v_call: TRBV5-1
cdr3_aa: ASTFSGTPQETQY

j_call: TRBJ2-3
v_call: TRBV5-1
cdr3_aa: ASSLADTQY

j_call: TRBJ1-1
v_call: TRBV6-5
cdr3_aa: ASSWIKNTEAF

j_call: TRBJ2-3
v_call: TRBV27
cdr3_aa: ASSSTRGTDTQY

j_call: TRBJ2-7
v_call: TRBV11-2
cdr3_aa: ASSLASHSYEQY